These T cell receptor beta chains were read from a single sample in a study of T cell repertoires in cytomegalovirus infection. In TCRdb, the reads were re-called with MiXCR into one record per CDR3 protein. The sample holds approximately 76,000 distinct CDR3 sequences, roughly 3.5% seen once. Sequences were obtained from PBMCs. The receptors originated from a human donor in good health (CMV status not recorded). Some clones in this sample may be carry-over from other donors' samples. CDR3s include the opening cysteine and the closing phenylalanine or tryptophan. A D gene is named only where the DNA matches it firmly. Sizes are listed as once, few, many, or a class for an expanded clone.

size | J | D | V | CDR3 | DNA
many | TRBJ1-5 | - | TRBV20-1 | CSALAVQRDQPQHF | TGCAGTGCTCTCGCGGTTCAACGTGATCAGCCCCAGCATTTT
many | TRBJ2-6 | - | TRBV2 | CASNERTAGANVLTF | TGTGCCAGCAACGAACGGACAGCCGGGGCCAACGTCCTGACTTTC
many | TRBJ2-5 | - | TRBV7-2 | CASSLASRQATQYF | TGTGCCAGCAGCTTAGCGTCAAGGCAGGCGACCCAGTACTTC
many | TRBJ2-5 | - | TRBV7-2 | CASSRGAEQETQYF | TGTGCCAGCAGCCGAGGGGCAGAACAAGAGACCCAGTACTTC
many | TRBJ1-4 | - | TRBV7-9 | CASSPGGADEKLFF | TGTGCCAGCAGCCCGGGCGGAGCGGATGAAAAACTGTTTTTT
many | TRBJ2-7 | TRBD1 | TRBV4-2 | CASSQEWTGGYEQYF | TGTGCCAGCAGCCAAGAATGGACAGGGGGCTACGAGCAGTACTTC
many | TRBJ1-2 | - | TRBV2 | CASSLRDSYGYTF | TGTGCCAGCAGTCTCCGGGATTCCTATGGCTACACCTTC
many | TRBJ1-2 | - | TRBV6-2/TRBV6-3 | CASSHQGYGYTF | TGTGCCAGCAGTCACCAGGGATATGGCTACACCTTC
many | TRBJ2-1 | TRBD2 | TRBV19 | CASSAYPLKRGLGHEQFF | TGTGCCAGTAGTGCCTACCCTCTAAAGCGGGGATTAGGCCATGAGCAGTTCTTC
many | TRBJ2-1 | - | TRBV20-1 | CSAGTGIGYNEQFF | TGCAGTGCAGGGACTGGCATTGGGTACAATGAGCAGTTCTTC
many | TRBJ2-3 | - | TRBV19 | CASRRDLSTDTQYF | TGTGCCAGTAGACGGGACTTAAGCACAGATACGCAGTATTTT
many | TRBJ2-6 | - | TRBV7-3 | CASSPAASGANVLTF | TGTGCCAGCAGCCCAGCGGCCTCTGGGGCCAACGTCCTGACTTTC
many | TRBJ1-4 | - | TRBV7-8 | CASSPPPGSNEKLFF | TGTGCCAGCAGCCCCCCCCCGGGATCTAATGAAAAACTGTTTTTT
many | TRBJ2-3 | - | TRBV10-3 | CAIREGIADTQYF | TGTGCCATCAGGGAGGGTATCGCAGATACGCAGTATTTT
many | TRBJ2-1 | - | TRBV7-9 | CASIPSPGPQFF | TGTGCCAGCATACCGTCCCCGGGTCCACAGTTCTTC
many | TRBJ1-5 | TRBD1 | TRBV7-9 | CASSLVYQGAIQHF | TGTGCCAGCAGCTTAGTTTATCAGGGGGCTATCCAGCATTTT
many | TRBJ2-6 | - | TRBV12-3/TRBV12-4 | CASSPSGFSGANVLTF | TGTGCCAGCAGTCCCTCGGGGTTTTCTGGGGCCAACGTCCTGACTTTC
many | TRBJ1-1 | - | TRBV13 | CASSQQGPTEAFF | TGTGCCAGCAGCCAGCAGGGGCCCACTGAAGCTTTCTTT
many | TRBJ2-7 | - | TRBV12-3/TRBV12-4 | CASSLYYEQYF | TGTGCCAGCAGTCTTTATTACGAGCAGTACTTC
many | TRBJ2-7 | TRBD2 | TRBV28 | CASSVAGVSYEQYF | TGTGCCAGCAGTGTAGCGGGGGTCTCCTACGAGCAGTACTTC
many | TRBJ1-4 | - | TRBV28 | CASSLGWEKLFF | TGTGCCAGCAGTTTGGGTTGGGAAAAACTGTTTTTT
many | TRBJ1-6 | TRBD1 | TRBV19 | CASSIRGTGDSPLHF | TGTGCCAGTAGTATACGGGGGACAGGGGATTCACCCCTCCACTTT